Following are 7 T cell receptor beta chains from one sample sequenced in a study of shared clonotypes between healthy human individuals. CD45RO negativity and positive selection for CCR7 defined naive CD8 cells, a population that excluded terminally differentiated effector memory CD45RA+ cells. The repertoire was sequenced with immunoSEQ multiplex PCR; TCRdb's copy has only in-frame clones and lacks some. Of 700,000 to 950,000 clones in the sample, roughly 96% were seen once. Sequenced material: naive CD8+ T cells sorted from blood. The receptor set was obtained from a man under 40 in good health.

The chain recombines TRBV5-1 with TRBJ2-7; 7 bases align to TRBD1. The CDR3 length is 14 residues. Germline lookup yields CDR1 SGHRS and CDR2 YFSETQ. V was pared by 4 bases and J by 3 bases, with 7 bases of the junction left unmatched. The CDR3: CASSIGQAFYEQYF. The DNA of the CDR3 is TGCGCCAGCAGCATCGGACAGGCATTCTACGAGCAGTACTTC.

This chain joins TRBV6-5 and TRBJ1-5; D may be TRBD1 (5 bases). Germline V gene lookup returns CDR1 MNHEY and CDR2 SVGAGI. Trimming shortened V by 2 bases and J by 7 bases, and 9 bases separated the two germline ends. This CDR3 region has 13 residues. CDR3 amino acids: CASSYGGWQPQHF. DNA of the CDR3: TGTGCCAGCAGTTACGGGGGGTGGCAGCCCCAGCATTTT.

The chain recombines TRBV28 with TRBJ1-1; D uncertain. The V end was cut by 4 bases, the J end by 5 bases, with 11 bases between. This CDR3 has 13 amino acids. In germline, CDR1 is MDHEN, CDR2 SYDVKM. CDR3 in amino acids: CASSSWAGTEAFF. For the CDR3, the DNA is TGTGCCAGCAGTTCATGGGCGGGGACTGAAGCTTTCTTT. Supplemented by reference TRBV28 and TRBJ1-1, the full variable domain reads DVKVTQSSRYLVKRTGEKVFLECVQDMDHENMFWYRQDPGLGLRLIYFSYDVKMKEKGDIPEGYSVSREKKERFSLILESASTNQTSMYLCASSSWAGTEAFFGQGTRLTVV.

The rearrangement joins TRBV7-9 to TRBJ2-7, with 7 positions matching TRBD2. CDR1 is SEHNR and CDR2 is FQNEAQ in the germline V gene (reference sequence). This CDR3 contains 13 residues. V dropped 8 bases and J dropped 0; count of bases not matched to a gene: 4. CDR3 amino acids: CASRGGSSYEQYF. The DNA for the CDR3 is TGTGCCAGCCGAGGCGGGAGCTCCTACGAGCAGTACTTC.

The genes are TRBV30 and TRBJ2-1; D is possibly TRBD2 (5 bases). The CDR3 is 13 residues long. CDR1 GTSNPN and CDR2 SVGIG come from the germline V gene (reference sequence). V was trimmed by 5 bases and J by 2 bases, leaving 10 bases between them. The CDR3 loop reads CAWEAETYNEQFF. The DNA for the CDR3 is TGTGCCTGGGAAGCGGAAACCTACAATGAGCAGTTCTTC.

The chain has TRBV25-1 and TRBJ2-1, with 9 bases matching TRBD1. V gave up 4 bases and J gave up 3 bases; unmatched junction bases: 1. Germline V gene sequence: CDR1 MGHDK, CDR2 SYGVNS. The CDR3 contains 14 residues. As DNA, the CDR3 is TGTGCCAGCAGTGGACAGGGGGTCTACAATGAGCAGTTCTTC. It specifies CASSGQGVYNEQFF.

This chain joins TRBV7-9 and TRBJ2-7; D ambiguous. Germline V gene sequence: CDR1 SEHNR, CDR2 FQNEAQ (reference sequence). V lost 1 base, J lost 2 bases, and 9 bases lay in between. The CDR3 totals 14 residues. The CDR3 nucleotides are TGTGCCAGCAGCTTAGGACTTAGAACCTACGAGCAGTACTTC. It codes for CASSLGLRTYEQYF.